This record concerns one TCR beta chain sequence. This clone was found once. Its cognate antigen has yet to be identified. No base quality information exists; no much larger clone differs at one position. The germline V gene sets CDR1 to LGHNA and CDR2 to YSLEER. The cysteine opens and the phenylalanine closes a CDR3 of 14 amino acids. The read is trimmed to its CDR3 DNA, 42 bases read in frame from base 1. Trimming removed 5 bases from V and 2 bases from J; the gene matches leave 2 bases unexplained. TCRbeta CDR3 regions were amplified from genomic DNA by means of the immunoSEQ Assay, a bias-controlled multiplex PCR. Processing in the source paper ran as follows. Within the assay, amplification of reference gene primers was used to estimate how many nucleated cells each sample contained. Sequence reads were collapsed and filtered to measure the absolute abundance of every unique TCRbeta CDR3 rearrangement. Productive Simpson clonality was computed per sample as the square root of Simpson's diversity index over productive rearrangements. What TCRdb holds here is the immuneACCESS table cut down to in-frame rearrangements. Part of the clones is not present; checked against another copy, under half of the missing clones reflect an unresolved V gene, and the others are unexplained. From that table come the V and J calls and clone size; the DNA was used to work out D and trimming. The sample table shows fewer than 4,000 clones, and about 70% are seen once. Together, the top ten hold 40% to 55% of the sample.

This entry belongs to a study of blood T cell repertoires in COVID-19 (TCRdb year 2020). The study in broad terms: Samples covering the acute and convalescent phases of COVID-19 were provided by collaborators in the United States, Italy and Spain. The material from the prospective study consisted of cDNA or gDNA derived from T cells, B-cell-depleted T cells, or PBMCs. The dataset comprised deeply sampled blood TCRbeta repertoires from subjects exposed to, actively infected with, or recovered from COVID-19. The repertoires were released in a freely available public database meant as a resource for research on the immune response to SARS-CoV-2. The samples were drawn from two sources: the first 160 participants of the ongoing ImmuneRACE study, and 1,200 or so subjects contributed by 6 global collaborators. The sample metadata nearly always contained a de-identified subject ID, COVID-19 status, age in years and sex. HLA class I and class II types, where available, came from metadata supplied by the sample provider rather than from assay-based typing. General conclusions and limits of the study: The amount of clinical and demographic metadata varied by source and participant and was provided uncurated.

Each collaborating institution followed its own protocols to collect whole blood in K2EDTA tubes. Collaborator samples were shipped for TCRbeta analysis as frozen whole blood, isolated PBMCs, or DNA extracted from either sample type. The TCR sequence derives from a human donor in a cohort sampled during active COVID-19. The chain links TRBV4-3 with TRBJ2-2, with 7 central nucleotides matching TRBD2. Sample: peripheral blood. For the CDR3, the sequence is CASSTGLNTGELFF. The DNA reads TGCGCCAGCAGCACGGGACTAAACACCGGGGAGCTGTTTTTT.